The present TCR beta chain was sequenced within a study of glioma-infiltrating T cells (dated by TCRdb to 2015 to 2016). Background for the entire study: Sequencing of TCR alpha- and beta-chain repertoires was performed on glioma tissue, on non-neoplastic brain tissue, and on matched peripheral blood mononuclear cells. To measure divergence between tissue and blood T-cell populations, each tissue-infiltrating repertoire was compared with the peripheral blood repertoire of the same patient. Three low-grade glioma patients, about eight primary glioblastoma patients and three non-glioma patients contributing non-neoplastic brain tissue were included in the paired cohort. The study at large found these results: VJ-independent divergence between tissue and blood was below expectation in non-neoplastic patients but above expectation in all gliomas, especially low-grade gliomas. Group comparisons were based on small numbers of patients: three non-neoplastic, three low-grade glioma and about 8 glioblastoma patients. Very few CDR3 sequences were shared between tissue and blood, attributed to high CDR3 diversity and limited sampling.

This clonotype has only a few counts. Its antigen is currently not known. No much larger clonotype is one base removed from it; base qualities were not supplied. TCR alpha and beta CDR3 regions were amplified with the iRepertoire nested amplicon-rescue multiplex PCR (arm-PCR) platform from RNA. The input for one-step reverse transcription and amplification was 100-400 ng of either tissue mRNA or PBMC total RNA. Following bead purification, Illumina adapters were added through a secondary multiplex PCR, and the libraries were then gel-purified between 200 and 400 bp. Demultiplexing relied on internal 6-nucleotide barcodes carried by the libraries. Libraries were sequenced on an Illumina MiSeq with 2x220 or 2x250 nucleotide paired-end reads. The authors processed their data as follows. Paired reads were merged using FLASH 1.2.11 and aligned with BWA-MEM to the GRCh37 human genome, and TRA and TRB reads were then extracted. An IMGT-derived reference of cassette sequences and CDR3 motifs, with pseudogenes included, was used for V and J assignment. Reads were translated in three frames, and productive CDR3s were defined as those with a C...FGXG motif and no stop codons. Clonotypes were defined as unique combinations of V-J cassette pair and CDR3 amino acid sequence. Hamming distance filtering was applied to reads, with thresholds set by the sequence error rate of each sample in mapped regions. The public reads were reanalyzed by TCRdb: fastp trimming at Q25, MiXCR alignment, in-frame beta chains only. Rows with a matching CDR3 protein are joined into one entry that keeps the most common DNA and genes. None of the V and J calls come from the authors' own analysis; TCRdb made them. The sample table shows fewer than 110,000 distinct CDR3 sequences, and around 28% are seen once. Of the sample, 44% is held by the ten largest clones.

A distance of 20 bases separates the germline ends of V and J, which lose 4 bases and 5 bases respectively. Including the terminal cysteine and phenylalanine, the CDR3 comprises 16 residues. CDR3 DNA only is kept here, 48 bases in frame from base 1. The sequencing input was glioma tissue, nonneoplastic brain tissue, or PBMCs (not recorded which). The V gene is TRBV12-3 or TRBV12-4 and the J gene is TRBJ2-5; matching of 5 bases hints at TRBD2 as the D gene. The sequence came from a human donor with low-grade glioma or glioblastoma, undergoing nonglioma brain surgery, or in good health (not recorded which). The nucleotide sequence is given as TGTGCCAGCAGTTCATCGGGCTCTCCCACGGGGGAGACCCAGTACTTC. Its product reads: CASSSSGSPTGETQYF.